The clone carrying this T cell receptor (beta chain) showed up many times. Its antigen is unknown. The CDR3 length is 17 residues. The germline gives CDR1 SGHTA, CDR2 FQGNSA. V lost 6 bases and J lost 3; bases outside the gene matches: 13. This sample is drawn from a study of neurological immune-mediated disorders. The cDNA was produced through 5'RACE with 10-nucleotide random UMIs. TCRdb used MiXCR to reprocess the 5' RACE reads, holding one entry per CDR3 protein. The data contain tens of thousands of distinct CDR3 sequences, approximately 4% of them seen just once; the ten biggest clones take up just under 3%. Where libraries were unsorted, they were derived from 2 million PBMCs stored at -80 degrees C. General study points: Clinical features showed no association with the multiple sclerosis repertoire cluster, and MRI features showed none either. According to phylogenetic grouping, one related-CDR3 cluster, a possible signature, contained the repertoires of 18 of 34 multiple sclerosis patients.

The material sequenced was PBMCs. The genes are TRBV7-2 and TRBJ2-1; 8 positions match TRBD2. The receptor comes from a woman aged 50 to 65 with multiple sclerosis. This chain's CDR3 is CASRARGIAGFYNEQFF. CDR3 DNA sequence: TGTGCCAGCAGGGCCAGGGGAATAGCGGGGTTCTACAATGAGCAGTTCTTC.